This entry features one TCR beta chain sequence. What it binds is not known. Naive CD8 cells comprised CD45RO-negative, CCR7-positively selected cells, excluding terminally differentiated effector memory CD45RA+ cells. The sample is drawn from a study of shared clonotypes between healthy human individuals. Study-level points and caveats: Roughly 5% was the fraction of naive CD4 clonotypes found shared across a handful of donors. A limitation of the genetic and exposure-history diversity represented arose from few donors.

Sequencing was performed with immunoSEQ multiplex PCR; in TCRdb, only in-frame clones are kept and a portion is missing. The sample consists of roughly 2.1 million clones, about 92% of them appearing once. The germline V and J ends were trimmed by 4 bases and 0 bases, with 16 bases remaining between them. The V gene's germline CDR1 is SEHNR and CDR2 FQNEAQ (reference sequence). The CDR3 has 17 amino acids. Sequenced sample: naive CD8+ T cells from PBMCs. The chain links TRBV7-9 to TRBJ2-1, with D maybe TRBD2 (5 bases). The TCR comes from a man younger than 30 in good health. Some clones in this sample may be carry-over from other donors' samples. CDR3: CASSSREIGVSYNEQFF. The CDR3 DNA is TGTGCCAGCAGCTCTCGGGAAATTGGAGTCTCCTACAATGAGCAGTTCTTC. The complete variable domain, with remaining parts taken from reference TRBV7-9 and TRBJ2-1, reads DTGVSQNPRHKITKRGQNVTFRCDPISEHNRLYWYRQTLGQGPEFLTYFQNEAQLEKSRLLSDRFSAERPKGSFSTLEIQRTEQGDSAMYLCASSSREIGVSYNEQFFGPGTRLTVL.